These 10 T cell receptor beta chains came from one sample sequenced in a study of Ad26.COV2.S vaccination and SARS-CoV-2 variants. Stated treatment: around 19 received Ad26.COV2.S at low or high dose, single or two shots; 5 received placebo; per-sample allocation not given. Day 63 after the first vaccine or placebo injection was the time point for sampling. Using immunoSEQ multiplex PCR, the repertoire was profiled, and TCRdb retains in-frame clones only, with some absent. This repertoire shows about 400,000 clones, about 89% found once; its top ten account for 1.5% to 2%. Sequencing used peripheral blood, obtained in a trial of Ad26.COV2.S vaccine versus placebo. Every receptor here comes from a person aged 18-65 years who received the Ad26.COV2.S COVID-19 vaccine or a placebo.

This clone has a single count. The chain uses TRBV2 and TRBJ2-7; no clear D gene. The CDR3 has 11 residues. Germline assignment: CDR1 SNHLY and CDR2 FYNNEI. Deletions cut 6 bases from V and 1 base from J, with 4 bases between. CDR3 nucleotide sequence: TGTGCCAGCAGGGCGTCCTACGAGCAGTACTTC. Protein: CASRASYEQYF.

The chain carries TRBV5-1 and TRBJ1-5; D not resolved. V dropped 0 bases and J dropped 5 bases, with 6 bases sitting between them. Germline values: CDR1 SGHRS, CDR2 YFSETQ. The CDR3 extends over 13 amino acids. CDR3 amino acids: CASSLGADQPQHF. DNA of the CDR3: TGCGCCAGCAGCTTGGGAGCGGATCAGCCCCAGCATTTT.

This chain links TRBV6-6 with TRBJ2-2; the D gene is possibly TRBD1 (6 bases). The CDR3 is made up of 15 amino acids. Germline V gene data show CDR1 as MNHNY and CDR2 as SVGAGI (reference sequence). The V end was cut by 5 bases, the J end by 2 bases, with 12 bases between. Here the CDR3 reads CASSSADRNTGELFF. The DNA of the CDR3 is TGTGCCAGCAGTAGTGCGGACAGAAACACCGGGGAGCTGTTTTTT.

The CDR3 nucleotides are TGTGCCAGCAGCTTAGGAACTCTGGGACTAGATTACTTC. It is translated as CASSLGTLGLDYF. V usage is TRBV11-2 and J usage is TRBJ2-5, with 8 positions matching TRBD2. The V and J ends lost 1 base and 14 bases, in that order; junction bases with no gene match: 9. CDR1 and CDR2 (germline): SGHAT, FQNNGV. There are 13 residues in the CDR3.

The chain recombines TRBV15 with TRBJ2-7; 7 bases line up with TRBD2. Germline-derived CDR1 and CDR2 are LNHNV and YYDKDF (reference sequence). CDR3 length: 15 residues. V gave up 1 base and J gave up 2 bases; unmatched junction bases: 5. The CDR3 is CATSRGASGAYEQYF. Written as DNA, the CDR3 is TGTGCCACCAGCAGAGGGGCTAGCGGAGCCTACGAGCAGTACTTC.

This chain connects TRBV7-9 to TRBJ2-3; no clear D. Germline lookup yields CDR1 SEHNR and CDR2 FQNEAQ (reference sequence). V lost 8 bases and J 6 bases, leaving 9 bases between the germline ends. The CDR3 is 11 residues long. CDR3 nucleotide sequence: TGTGCCAGCTGGATCAAGGATACGCAGTATTTT. Amino acid sequence: CASWIKDTQYF.

The chain employs TRBV30 and TRBJ1-1; weak D call: TRBD1 (5 bases). Germline values: CDR1 GTSNPN, CDR2 SVGIG (reference sequence). The CDR3 has 12 residues. Between the trimmed V and J ends, which lost 5 bases and 1 base, there was a span of 8 bases. In DNA form, the CDR3 reads TGTGCCTGGGGGACGTCGAACACTGAAGCTTTCTTT. This codes for CAWGTSNTEAFF.

V and J are TRBV18 and TRBJ2-5; no firm D call. Germline loops: CDR1 KGHSH, CDR2 LQKENI. This CDR3 is 13 amino acids long. The V end was cut by 1 base, the J end by 1 base, with 4 bases between. The CDR3 spells CASSPLVQETQYF. In nucleotides, the CDR3 is TGTGCCAGCTCACCACTTGTCCAAGAGACCCAGTACTTC.

The rearrangement joins TRBV11-2 to TRBJ2-7; 7 bases agree with TRBD2. There are 15 residues in the CDR3. The germline V gene encodes CDR1 SGHAT and CDR2 FQNNGV. V shed 2 bases, J shed 0 bases, and the junction held 4 bases outside the gene matches. The CDR3 is CASSLLAGVSYEQYF. In DNA form, the CDR3 reads TGTGCCAGCAGCTTATTAGCGGGCGTCTCCTACGAGCAGTACTTC.

This chain joins TRBV30 and TRBJ1-2; TRBD1 aligns across 9 bases. CDR1 is GTSNPN and CDR2 is SVGIG in the germline V gene (reference sequence). The CDR3 extends over 14 amino acids. V dropped 7 bases and J dropped 5; count of bases not matched to a gene: 11. CDR3 residues: CALTKDRGQYGYTF. As DNA, the CDR3 is TGTGCCTTAACGAAGGACAGGGGCCAGTATGGCTACACCTTC.